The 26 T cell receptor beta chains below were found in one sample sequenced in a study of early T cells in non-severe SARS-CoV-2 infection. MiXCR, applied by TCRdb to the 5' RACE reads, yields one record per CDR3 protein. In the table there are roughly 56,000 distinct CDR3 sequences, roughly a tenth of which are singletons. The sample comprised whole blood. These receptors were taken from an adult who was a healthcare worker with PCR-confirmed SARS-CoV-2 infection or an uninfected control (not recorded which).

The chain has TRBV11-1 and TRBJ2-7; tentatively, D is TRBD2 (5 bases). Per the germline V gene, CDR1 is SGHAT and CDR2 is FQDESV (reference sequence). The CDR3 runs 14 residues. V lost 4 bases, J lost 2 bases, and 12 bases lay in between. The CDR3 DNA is TGTGCCAGCAGCTCCGGGGTTCGGCCCTACGAGCAGTACTTC. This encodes CASSSGVRPYEQYF.

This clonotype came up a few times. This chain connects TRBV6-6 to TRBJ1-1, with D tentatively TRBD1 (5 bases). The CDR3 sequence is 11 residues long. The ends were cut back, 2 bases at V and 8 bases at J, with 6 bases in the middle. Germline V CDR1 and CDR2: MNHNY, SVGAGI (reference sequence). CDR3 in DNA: TGTGCCAGCAGTTACGGGGGAGAAGCTTTCTTT. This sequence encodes CASSYGGEAFF.

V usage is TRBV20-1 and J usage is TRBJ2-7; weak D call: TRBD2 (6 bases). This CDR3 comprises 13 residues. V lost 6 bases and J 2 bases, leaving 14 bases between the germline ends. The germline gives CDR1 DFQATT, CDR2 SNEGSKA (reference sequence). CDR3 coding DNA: TGCAGTGCCACCGGGACTGCGACCTACGAGCAGTACTTC. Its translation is CSATGTATYEQYF.

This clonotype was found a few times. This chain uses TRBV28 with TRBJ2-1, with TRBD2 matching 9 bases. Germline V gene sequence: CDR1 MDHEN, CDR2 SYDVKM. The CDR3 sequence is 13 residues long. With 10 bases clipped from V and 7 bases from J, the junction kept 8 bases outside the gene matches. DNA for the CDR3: TGTGCCATCCTAGGACTAGCGAGAAATGAGCAGTTCTTC. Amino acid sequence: CAILGLARNEQFF. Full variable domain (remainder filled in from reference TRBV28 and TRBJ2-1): DVKVTQSSRYLVKRTGEKVFLECVQDMDHENMFWYRQDPGLGLRLIYFSYDVKMKEKGDIPEGYSVSREKKERFSLILESASTNQTSMYLCAILGLARNEQFFGPGTRLTVL.

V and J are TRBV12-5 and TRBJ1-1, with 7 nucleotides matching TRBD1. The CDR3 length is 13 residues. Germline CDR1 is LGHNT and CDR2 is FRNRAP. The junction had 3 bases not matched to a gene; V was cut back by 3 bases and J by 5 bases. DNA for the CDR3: TGTGCTAGTGGTTTCACGACAGGGACTGAAGCTTTCTTT. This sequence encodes CASGFTTGTEAFF.

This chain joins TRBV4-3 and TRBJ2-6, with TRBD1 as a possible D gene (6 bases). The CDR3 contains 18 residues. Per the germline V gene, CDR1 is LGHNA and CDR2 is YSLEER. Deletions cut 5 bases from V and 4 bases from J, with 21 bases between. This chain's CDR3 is CASSERLFPGDGANVLTF. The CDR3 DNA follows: TGCGCCAGCAGCGAAAGATTGTTCCCAGGGGACGGGGCCAACGTCCTGACTTTC.

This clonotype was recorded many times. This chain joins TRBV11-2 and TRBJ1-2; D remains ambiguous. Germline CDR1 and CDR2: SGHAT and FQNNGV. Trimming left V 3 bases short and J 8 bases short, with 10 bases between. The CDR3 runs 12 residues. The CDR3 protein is CASSFSGFGYTF. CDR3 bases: TGTGCCAGCAGCTTCTCAGGTTTCGGCTACACCTTC.

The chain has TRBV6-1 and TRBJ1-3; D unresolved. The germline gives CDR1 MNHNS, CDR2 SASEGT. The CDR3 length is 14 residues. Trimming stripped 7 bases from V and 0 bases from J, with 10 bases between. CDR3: CASMNGDSGNTIYF. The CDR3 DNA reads TGTGCCAGCATGAATGGCGACTCTGGAAACACCATATATTTT.

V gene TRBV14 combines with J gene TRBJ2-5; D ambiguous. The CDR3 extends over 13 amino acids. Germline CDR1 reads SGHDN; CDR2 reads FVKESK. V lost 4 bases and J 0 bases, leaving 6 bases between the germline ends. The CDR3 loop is CASSLTHQETQYF. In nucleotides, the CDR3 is TGTGCCAGCAGCCTAACACACCAAGAGACCCAGTACTTC.

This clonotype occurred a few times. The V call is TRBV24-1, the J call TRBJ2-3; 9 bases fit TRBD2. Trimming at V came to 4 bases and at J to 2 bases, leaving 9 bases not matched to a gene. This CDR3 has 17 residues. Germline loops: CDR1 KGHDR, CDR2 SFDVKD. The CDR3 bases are TGTGCCACCAGTGAACAGACTAGCGGATTACCCACAGATACGCAGTATTTT. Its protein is CATSEQTSGLPTDTQYF.

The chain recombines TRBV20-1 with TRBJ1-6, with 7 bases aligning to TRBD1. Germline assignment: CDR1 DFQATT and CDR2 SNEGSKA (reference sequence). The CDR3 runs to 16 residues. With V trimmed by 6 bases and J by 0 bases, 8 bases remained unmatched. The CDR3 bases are TGCAGTGCGAAGGACAGGCCGAGCTCCTATAATTCACCCCTCCACTTT. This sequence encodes CSAKDRPSSYNSPLHF.

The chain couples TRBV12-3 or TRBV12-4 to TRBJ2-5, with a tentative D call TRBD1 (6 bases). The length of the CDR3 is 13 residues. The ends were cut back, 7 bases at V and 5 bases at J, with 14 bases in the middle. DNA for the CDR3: TGTGCCAGCAATCCACAGGGTTCGGAGACCCAGTACTTC. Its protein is CASNPQGSETQYF.

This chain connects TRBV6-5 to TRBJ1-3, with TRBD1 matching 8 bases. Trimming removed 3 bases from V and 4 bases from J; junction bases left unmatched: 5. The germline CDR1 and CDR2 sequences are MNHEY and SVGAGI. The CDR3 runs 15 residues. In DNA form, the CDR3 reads TGTGCCAGCAGTTATGCAACAGGGGGAGGAAACACCATATATTTT. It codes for CASSYATGGGNTIYF.

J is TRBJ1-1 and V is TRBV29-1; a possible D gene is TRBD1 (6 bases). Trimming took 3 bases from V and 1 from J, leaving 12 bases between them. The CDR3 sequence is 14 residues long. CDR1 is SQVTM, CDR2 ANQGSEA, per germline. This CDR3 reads CSVESGQWNTEAFF. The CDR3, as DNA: TGCAGCGTTGAGTCCGGACAGTGGAACACTGAAGCTTTCTTT.

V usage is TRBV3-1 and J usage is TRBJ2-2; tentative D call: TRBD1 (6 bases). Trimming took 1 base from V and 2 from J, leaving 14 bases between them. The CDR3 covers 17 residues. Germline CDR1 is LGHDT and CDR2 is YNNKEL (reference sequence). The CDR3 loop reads CASSQAPGHINTGELFF. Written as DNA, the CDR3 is TGTGCCAGCAGCCAAGCCCCGGGACACATAAACACCGGGGAGCTGTTTTTT.

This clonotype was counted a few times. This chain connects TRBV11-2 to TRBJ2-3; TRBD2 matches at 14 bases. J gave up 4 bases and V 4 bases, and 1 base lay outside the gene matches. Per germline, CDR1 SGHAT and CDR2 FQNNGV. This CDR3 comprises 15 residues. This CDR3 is CASSSGLAGADTQYF. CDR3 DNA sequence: TGTGCCAGCAGCTCGGGACTAGCGGGAGCAGATACGCAGTATTTT.

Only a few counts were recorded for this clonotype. CDR3 loop: CASSPELSGPYEQYF. CDR3 DNA: TGCGCCAGCAGCCCGGAGCTAAGCGGACCCTACGAGCAGTACTTC. The chain joins TRBV4-3 to TRBJ2-7; D perhaps matches TRBD2 (5 bases). Germline V gives CDR1 LGHNA, CDR2 YSLEER. V lost 4 bases to trimming and J lost 2 bases, with 15 bases between them. The CDR3 spans 15 residues.

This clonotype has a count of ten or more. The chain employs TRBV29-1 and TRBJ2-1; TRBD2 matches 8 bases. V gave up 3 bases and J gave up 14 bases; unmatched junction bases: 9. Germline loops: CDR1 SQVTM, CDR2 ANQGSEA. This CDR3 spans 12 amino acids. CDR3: CSVEKLAGWEFF. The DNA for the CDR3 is TGCAGCGTTGAGAAGTTAGCGGGATGGGAGTTCTTC.

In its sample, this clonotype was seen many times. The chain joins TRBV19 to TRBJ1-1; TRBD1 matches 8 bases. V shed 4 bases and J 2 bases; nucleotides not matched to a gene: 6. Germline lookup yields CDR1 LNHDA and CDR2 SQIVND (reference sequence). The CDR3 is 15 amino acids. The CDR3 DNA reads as TGTGCCAGTAGTACCTCGGACAGGGCAAACACTGAAGCTTTCTTT. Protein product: CASSTSDRANTEAFF.

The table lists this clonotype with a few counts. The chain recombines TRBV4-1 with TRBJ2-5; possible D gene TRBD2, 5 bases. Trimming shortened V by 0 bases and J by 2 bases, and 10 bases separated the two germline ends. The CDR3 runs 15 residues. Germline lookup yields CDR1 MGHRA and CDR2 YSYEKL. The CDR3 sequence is CASSQDIGMQETQYF. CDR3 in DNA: TGCGCCAGCAGCCAAGATATCGGGATGCAAGAGACCCAGTACTTC.

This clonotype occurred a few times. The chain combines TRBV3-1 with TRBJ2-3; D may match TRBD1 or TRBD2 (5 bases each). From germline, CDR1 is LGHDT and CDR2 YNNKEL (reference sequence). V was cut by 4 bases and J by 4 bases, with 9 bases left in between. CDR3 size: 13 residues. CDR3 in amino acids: CASSRGRSDTQYF. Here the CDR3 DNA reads TGTGCCAGCAGCCGGGGACGATCAGATACGCAGTATTTT.

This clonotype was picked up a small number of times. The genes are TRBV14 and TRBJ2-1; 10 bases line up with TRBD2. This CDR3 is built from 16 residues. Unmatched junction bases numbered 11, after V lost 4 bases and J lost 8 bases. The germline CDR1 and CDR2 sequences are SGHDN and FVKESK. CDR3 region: CASSRTHSGRVDEQFF. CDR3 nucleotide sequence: TGTGCCAGCAGCCGGACCCACAGCGGGAGGGTCGATGAGCAGTTCTTC.

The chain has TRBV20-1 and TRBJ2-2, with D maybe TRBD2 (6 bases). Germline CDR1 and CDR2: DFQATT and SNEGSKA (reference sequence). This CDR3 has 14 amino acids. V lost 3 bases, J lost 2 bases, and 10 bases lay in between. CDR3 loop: CSARNSGNTGELFF. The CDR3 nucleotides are TGCAGTGCTAGGAATAGCGGTAACACCGGGGAGCTGTTTTTT.

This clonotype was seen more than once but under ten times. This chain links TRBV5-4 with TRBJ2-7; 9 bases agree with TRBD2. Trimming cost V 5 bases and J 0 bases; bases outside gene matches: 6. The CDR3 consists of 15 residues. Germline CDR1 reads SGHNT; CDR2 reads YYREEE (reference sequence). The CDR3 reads CASRRLADISYEQYF. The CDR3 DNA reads TGTGCCAGCAGAAGACTAGCGGATATCTCCTACGAGCAGTACTTC.

CDR3 amino acids: CASSFLLGRSYEQYF. The CDR3 DNA reads TGTGCCAGCAGCTTTTTATTAGGGCGGAGTTACGAGCAGTACTTC. V is TRBV7-2 and J is TRBJ2-7; D remains unclear. The CDR3 has 15 amino acids. Deletions cut 3 bases from V and 4 bases from J, with 16 bases between. Germline V gives CDR1 SGHTA, CDR2 FQGNSA.

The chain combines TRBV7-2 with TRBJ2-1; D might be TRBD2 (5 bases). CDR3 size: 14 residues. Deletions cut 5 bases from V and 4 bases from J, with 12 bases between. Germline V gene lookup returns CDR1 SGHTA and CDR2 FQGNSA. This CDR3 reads CASSESPGYNEQFF. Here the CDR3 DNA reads TGTGCCAGCAGCGAGTCCCCGGGGTACAATGAGCAGTTCTTC.